The 14 T cell receptor beta chains reported below all come from one sample, sequenced in a study of blood T cell repertoires in COVID-19. TCRdb's table, derived via immunoSEQ multiplex PCR, lists solely in-frame clones and lacks some. The sample lists some 250,000 clones; roughly 87% were seen once. The sequenced sample was peripheral blood. The source of these receptors is a woman in her 30s with acute or convalescent COVID-19.

The chain combines TRBV29-1 with TRBJ2-7; 10 nucleotides align to TRBD1. The germline gives CDR1 SQVTM, CDR2 ANQGSEA. This CDR3 is built from 12 residues. J was trimmed by 5 bases and V by 4 bases; bases with no gene match: 2. The CDR3 sequence is CSVGQGAHEQYF. CDR3 coding DNA: TGCAGCGTTGGACAGGGGGCCCACGAGCAGTACTTC.

The chain carries TRBV5-1 and TRBJ1-2; 10 nucleotides match TRBD1. V was clipped by 4 bases and J by 3 bases; unmatched bases: 6. This CDR3 comprises 15 residues. CDR1 SGHRS and CDR2 YFSETQ come from the germline V gene. CDR3 loop: CASSRGQGVHYGYTF. CDR3 bases: TGCGCCAGCAGCCGAGGACAGGGGGTGCACTATGGCTACACCTTC.

V gene TRBV5-4 combines with J gene TRBJ2-7, with D perhaps TRBD2 (5 bases). The V end was cut by 0 bases, the J end by 10 bases, with 14 bases between. Per the germline V gene, CDR1 is SGHNT and CDR2 is YYREEE (reference sequence). The CDR3 totals 13 residues. The CDR3 DNA reads TGTGCCAGCAGCTTGGTAGGGAGTCTGGATCAGTACTTC. Translation: CASSLVGSLDQYF.

This sequence joins TRBV15 and TRBJ1-1, with 10 nucleotides matching TRBD1. V was clipped by 5 bases and J by 4 bases; unmatched bases: 1. This CDR3 contains 13 residues. Germline assignment: CDR1 LNHNV and CDR2 YYDKDF (reference sequence). The CDR3 DNA follows: TGTGCCACCAGCTGGGACAGGGGCACTGAAGCTTTCTTT. It is translated as CATSWDRGTEAFF.

The rearrangement joins TRBV9 to TRBJ2-7; D is perhaps TRBD2 (6 bases). Germline values: CDR1 SGDLS, CDR2 YYNGEE. The CDR3 runs 15 residues. Trimming took off 3 bases at V and 0 bases at J, with 13 bases between the two ends. In DNA form, the CDR3 reads TGTGCCAGCAGCGCAAAACATAGCGGCTCCTACGAGCAGTACTTC. Translating it yields CASSAKHSGSYEQYF.

CDR3 sequence reads: CASSVGPPGTTSGNTIYF. CDR3 bases: TGTGCCAGCAGCGTAGGTCCCCCGGGGACTACGTCGGGAAACACCATATATTTT. This chain uses TRBV9 with TRBJ1-3, with D perhaps TRBD1 (5 bases). Between the trimmed V and J ends, which lost 0 bases and 4 bases, there was a span of 20 bases. Germline V gene data show CDR1 as SGDLS and CDR2 as YYNGEE. There are 18 residues in the CDR3.

This clone has a single count. The genes are TRBV7-2 and TRBJ2-3; 9 bases are a match to TRBD1. The CDR3 length is 15 residues. Germline V gene sequence: CDR1 SGHTA, CDR2 FQGNSA. V was clipped by 2 bases and J by 3 bases; unmatched bases: 3. The CDR3 nucleotides read TGTGCCAGCAGCTTAAGACAGGGGGGGACAGATACGCAGTATTTT. This sequence encodes CASSLRQGGTDTQYF.

The chain has TRBV19 and TRBJ2-5, with D possibly matching TRBD1 (5 bases). This CDR3 has 15 amino acids. Germline lookup yields CDR1 LNHDA and CDR2 SQIVND (reference sequence). V lost 3 bases and J 2 bases, leaving 13 bases between the germline ends. The DNA for the CDR3 is TGTGCCAGTAGTATCACACAGGAACTGCAAGAGACCCAGTACTTC. It codes for CASSITQELQETQYF.

This clone has just one count. The chain employs TRBV29-1 and TRBJ2-5; 13 bases line up with TRBD2. The CDR3 is made up of 16 amino acids. The germline gives CDR1 SQVTM, CDR2 ANQGSEA. Germline trimming cut 8 bases from V and 4 bases from J; bases unmatched to any gene: 13. CDR3 DNA: TGCAGCTTCCCCCGCGGGGGACTAGCGGGATTAGAGACCCAGTACTTC. It translates to CSFPRGGLAGLETQYF.

The gene calls are TRBV29-1 and TRBJ2-1; D is undetermined. The CDR3 is 15 residues long. The V gene's germline CDR1 is SQVTM and CDR2 ANQGSEA. V gave up 3 bases and J gave up 1 base, with 13 bases separating them. The CDR3 region is CSVEPVVKSYNEQFF. The CDR3 DNA reads TGCAGCGTTGAGCCAGTCGTGAAATCCTACAATGAGCAGTTCTTC.

On this clone: At one boundary the junction diverges from the germline segment, which might be a read error. The gene calls are TRBV19 and TRBJ2-7, with 12 bases lining up with TRBD1. Germline loops: CDR1 LNHDA, CDR2 SQIVND (reference sequence). The CDR3 sequence is 12 residues long. This chain's CDR3 is CGSGTGGSEQYF. CDR3 sequence (DNA): TGCGGGTCCGGGACAGGGGGCTCCGAGCAGTACTTC.

The genes are TRBV25-1 and TRBJ1-5; tentative D call: TRBD1 (6 bases). V was trimmed by 6 bases and J by 5 bases, leaving 14 bases between them. The germline V gene has CDR1 MGHDK and CDR2 SYGVNS. The CDR3 is 14 amino acids. This CDR3 is CASRPQGIDQPQHF. CDR3 in DNA: TGTGCCAGCAGGCCACAGGGAATCGATCAGCCCCAGCATTTT.

The chain recombines TRBV7-2 with TRBJ1-3; a weak D match, TRBD1 (5 bases). V lost 2 bases and J lost 0, with 11 bases in between. From germline, CDR1 is SGHTA and CDR2 FQGNSA. The CDR3 length is 16 residues. The CDR3 protein is CASSLSPGLSGNTIYF. The CDR3 nucleotides read TGTGCCAGCAGCTTATCCCCAGGGCTCTCTGGAAACACCATATATTTT.

This chain links TRBV15 with TRBJ1-1; TRBD1 aligns across 9 bases. Trimming cost V 9 bases and J 0 bases; bases outside gene matches: 11. Germline-derived CDR1 and CDR2 are LNHNV and YYDKDF (reference sequence). The CDR3 loop spans 16 amino acids. The CDR3 nucleotides are TGTGCCACACGCCCGGGACAGGGTCTCATGAACACTGAAGCTTTCTTT. Translated, it gives CATRPGQGLMNTEAFF. The full variable domain, with the rest looked up from reference TRBV15 and TRBJ1-1, is DAMVIQNPRYQVTQFGKPVTLSCSQTLNHNVMYWYQQKSSQAPKLLFHYYDKDFNNEADTPDNFQSRRPNTSFCFLDIRSPGLGDTAMYLCATRPGQGLMNTEAFFGQGTRLTVV.